This entry features one TCR beta chain sequence. The antigen is undetermined. The CDR3 totals 15 residues. Per germline, CDR1 SGDLS and CDR2 YYNGEE. With 5 bases clipped from V and 0 bases from J, the junction kept 5 bases outside the gene matches. This specimen comes from a study of OX40 agonist ivuxolimab in advanced cancers. Findings and limits, study-wide: Normalized T-cell clonal expansion was also low in a subset of nonresponders.

Profiling relied on immunoSEQ multiplex PCR, and the TCRdb table lists in-frame clones only, not all of them. This sample has about 120,000 clones; approximately 92% occur once, and the top ten carry approximately 0.55%. This TCR was sampled from an adult with an advanced solid tumor such as melanoma, head and neck, liver or kidney cancer. The source was CD4+ or CD8+ T cells sorted from blood, collected in a trial of the OX40 agonist ivuxolimab. The rearrangement uses TRBV9 and TRBJ2-3, with 8 bases aligning to TRBD2. CDR3 bases: TGTGCCAGCAGTGCGGGGGGCCTCAGCACAGATACGCAGTATTTT. It encodes CASSAGGLSTDTQYF.